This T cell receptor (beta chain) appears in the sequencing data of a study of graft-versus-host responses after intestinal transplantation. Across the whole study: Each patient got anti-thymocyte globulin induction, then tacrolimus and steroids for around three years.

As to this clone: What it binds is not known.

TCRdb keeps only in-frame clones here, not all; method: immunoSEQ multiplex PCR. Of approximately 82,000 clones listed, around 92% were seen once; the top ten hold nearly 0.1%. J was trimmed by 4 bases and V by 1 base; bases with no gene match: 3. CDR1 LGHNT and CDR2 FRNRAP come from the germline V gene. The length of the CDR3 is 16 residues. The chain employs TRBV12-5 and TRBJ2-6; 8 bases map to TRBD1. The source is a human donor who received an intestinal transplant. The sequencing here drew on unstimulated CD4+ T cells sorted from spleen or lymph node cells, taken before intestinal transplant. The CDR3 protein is CASGLGTGTGANVLTF. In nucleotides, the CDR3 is TGTGCTAGTGGTTTGGGGACAGGGACCGGGGCCAACGTCCTGACTTTC.